A selection of T cell receptor beta chains follows, all from one sample in a study of cytomegalovirus exposure and HLA in healthy donors. Profiling relied on immunoSEQ multiplex PCR, and the TCRdb table lists in-frame clones only, not all of them. Among about 180,000 clones listed, around four fifths were seen once. Sequenced input: PBMCs. The origin of the receptors is a girl aged 5 to 17 in good health and CMV-seropositive. Each CDR3 is given with its conserved first and last residue. A D gene is named only where the DNA matches it firmly. Some rows have no size entry. The others give once, few or many, or a class for an expanded clone.

J gene: TRBJ1-4
clone size: NA
D gene: NA
CDR3 length: 14
V gene: TRBV6-5
CDR3 DNA: TGTGCCAGCAGTCTGGACAGTGCAGACGAAAAACTGTTTTTT
CDR3 protein: CASSLDSADEKLFF

J gene: TRBJ2-5
clone size: once
D gene: TRBD1
CDR3 length: 15
V gene: TRBV6-5
CDR3 DNA: TGTGCCAGCAGTTCCCCCGGGACAGGGGAAGAGACCCAGTACTTC
CDR3 protein: CASSSPGTGEETQYF

J gene: TRBJ2-5
clone size: NA
D gene: TRBD2
CDR3 length: 16
V gene: TRBV18
CDR3 DNA: TGTGCCAGCTCACCCCCCCAGCGGGGGGGCCGAGAGACCCAGTACTTC
CDR3 protein: CASSPPQRGGRETQYF

J gene: TRBJ1-4
clone size: NA
D gene: TRBD1
CDR3 length: 17
V gene: TRBV9
CDR3 DNA: TGTGCCAGCAGCGTAGCTACATGGGGGACAGGGGATGAAAAACTGTTTTTT
CDR3 protein: CASSVATWGTGDEKLFF

J gene: TRBJ2-1
clone size: once
D gene: TRBD1
CDR3 length: 20
V gene: TRBV5-1
CDR3 DNA: TGCGCCAGCAGCTTGGATCCCCGGGACAGGGGGCGAAGCTCCTACAATGAGCAGTTCTTC
CDR3 protein: CASSLDPRDRGRSSYNEQFF

J gene: TRBJ1-2
clone size: NA
D gene: TRBD1
CDR3 length: 13
V gene: TRBV14
CDR3 DNA: TGTGCCAGCAGTCGGGACAGGGGCTATGGCTACACCTTC
CDR3 protein: CASSRDRGYGYTF

J gene: TRBJ2-4
clone size: NA
D gene: TRBD1
CDR3 length: 16
V gene: TRBV25-1
CDR3 DNA: TGTGCCAGCAAAGGCCCCGGGACAGGGGGCAAAAACATTCAGTACTTC
CDR3 protein: CASKGPGTGGKNIQYF

J gene: TRBJ1-5
clone size: NA
D gene: TRBD1
CDR3 length: 15
V gene: TRBV9
CDR3 DNA: TGTGCCAGCAGCCCCAGGGACAGGGCTGATCAGCCCCAGCATTTT
CDR3 protein: CASSPRDRADQPQHF

J gene: TRBJ1-4
clone size: NA
D gene: TRBD1
CDR3 length: 17
V gene: TRBV11-3
CDR3 DNA: TGTGCCAGCAGCTTTTGGGCCCCCTGGGACAGGGTAAAAGAACTGTTTTTT
CDR3 protein: CASSFWAPWDRVKELFF

J gene: TRBJ2-1
clone size: NA
D gene: TRBD2
CDR3 length: 15
V gene: TRBV6-4
CDR3 DNA: TGTGCCAGCAGTGACTCGCGGGGGGGGTCTGCGGAGCAGTTCTTC
CDR3 protein: CASSDSRGGSAEQFF

J gene: TRBJ1-5
clone size: NA
D gene: NA
CDR3 length: 14
V gene: TRBV5-4
CDR3 DNA: TGTGCCAGCAGCTTGGGAGGTGCCAATCAGCCCCAGCATTTT
CDR3 protein: CASSLGGANQPQHF

J gene: TRBJ2-1
clone size: few
D gene: NA
CDR3 length: 13
V gene: TRBV6-5
CDR3 DNA: TGTGCCAGCAGTTCGGACTCGTACAATGAGCAGTTCTTC
CDR3 protein: CASSSDSYNEQFF

J gene: TRBJ2-4
clone size: few
D gene: TRBD1
CDR3 length: 14
V gene: TRBV7-8
CDR3 DNA: TGTGCCAGCAGCCAGACAGGGGTAGGCAACATTCAGTACTTC
CDR3 protein: CASSQTGVGNIQYF

J gene: TRBJ1-5
clone size: NA
D gene: TRBD1
CDR3 length: 15
V gene: TRBV5-1
CDR3 DNA: TGCGCCAGCAGCTACACGACAGGGGGCAATCAGCCCCAGCATTTT
CDR3 protein: CASSYTTGGNQPQHF

J gene: TRBJ2-3
clone size: medium-sized
D gene: TRBD2
CDR3 length: 17
V gene: TRBV4-2
CDR3 DNA: TGTGCCAGCAGCCAAGGTAGCGGGGGGCAAGGCACAGATACGCAGTATTTT
CDR3 protein: CASSQGSGGQGTDTQYF

J gene: TRBJ2-1
clone size: NA
D gene: NA
CDR3 length: 10
V gene: TRBV20-1
CDR3 DNA: TGCAGTGCTAGCGAGAATGAGCAGTTCTTC
CDR3 protein: CSASENEQFF

J gene: TRBJ2-7
clone size: NA
D gene: NA
CDR3 length: 13
V gene: TRBV6-6
CDR3 DNA: TGTGCCAGCAGTCACGCGGGGCCCTACGAGCAGTACTTC
CDR3 protein: CASSHAGPYEQYF

J gene: TRBJ1-5
clone size: NA
D gene: NA
CDR3 length: 12
V gene: TRBV6-1
CDR3 DNA: TGTGCCAGCAGTGCCTCAGGGCAGCCCCAGCATTTT
CDR3 protein: CASSASGQPQHF

J gene: TRBJ1-1
clone size: few
D gene: TRBD1
CDR3 length: 14
V gene: TRBV19
CDR3 DNA: TGTGCCAGTACCACGACAGGGGGACTCACTGAAGCTTTCTTT
CDR3 protein: CASTTTGGLTEAFF

J gene: TRBJ1-6
clone size: once
D gene: NA
CDR3 length: 14
V gene: TRBV11-2
CDR3 DNA: TGTGCCAGCAGCCCCGGGAACTATAATTCACCCCTCCACTTT
CDR3 protein: CASSPGNYNSPLHF

J gene: TRBJ2-6
clone size: NA
D gene: NA
CDR3 length: 15
V gene: TRBV6-6
CDR3 DNA: TGTGCCAGCGCGGATGGAGGCTCTGGGGCCAACGTCCTGACTTTC
CDR3 protein: CASADGGSGANVLTF

J gene: TRBJ1-2
clone size: NA
D gene: NA
CDR3 length: 18
V gene: TRBV15
CDR3 DNA: TGTGCCACCAGCAGAGTTGACGTTTGGGCAGGGCCTAGCTATGGCTACACCTTC
CDR3 protein: CATSRVDVWAGPSYGYTF

J gene: TRBJ1-1
clone size: NA
D gene: NA
CDR3 length: 14
V gene: TRBV6-1
CDR3 DNA: TGTGCCAGCAGTGTAATTATCCCCCCCAGTGAAGCTTTCTTT
CDR3 protein: CASSVIIPPSEAFF

J gene: TRBJ1-1
clone size: few
D gene: NA
CDR3 length: 15
V gene: TRBV9
CDR3 DNA: TGTGCCAGCAGTTACTCGTTAGGGGCCAACACTGAAGCTTTCTTT
CDR3 protein: CASSYSLGANTEAFF

J gene: TRBJ1-1
clone size: NA
D gene: NA
CDR3 length: 13
V gene: TRBV6-5
CDR3 DNA: TGTGCCAGCAGTTACGGCAAGAACACTGAAGCTTTCTTT
CDR3 protein: CASSYGKNTEAFF

J gene: TRBJ2-7
clone size: once
D gene: TRBD2
CDR3 length: 17
V gene: TRBV7-9
CDR3 DNA: TGTGCCAGCAGCTTAGGCGTCGTAGCGGGGGGCCCCTACGAGCAGTACTTC
CDR3 protein: CASSLGVVAGGPYEQYF

J gene: TRBJ2-2
clone size: NA
D gene: NA
CDR3 length: 16
V gene: TRBV6-5
CDR3 DNA: TGTGCCAGCAGTTACTCGAGTCCAGGAACCCTCGGGGAGCTGTTTTTT
CDR3 protein: CASSYSSPGTLGELFF

J gene: TRBJ2-1
clone size: once
D gene: TRBD1
CDR3 length: 14
V gene: TRBV10-3
CDR3 DNA: TGTGCCATCAGTCGGGACAGCTCCTACAATGAGCAGTTCTTC
CDR3 protein: CAISRDSSYNEQFF

J gene: TRBJ1-1
clone size: NA
D gene: NA
CDR3 length: 14
V gene: TRBV5-4
CDR3 DNA: TGTGCCAGCAGCTTACCCGTGGGCAACACTGAAGCTTTCTTT
CDR3 protein: CASSLPVGNTEAFF

J gene: TRBJ1-5
clone size: NA
D gene: NA
CDR3 length: 14
V gene: TRBV27
CDR3 DNA: TGTGCCGGCAGCGGAGGGAGTAGCAATCAGCCCCAGCATTTT
CDR3 protein: CAGSGGSSNQPQHF

J gene: TRBJ1-1
clone size: once
D gene: NA
CDR3 length: 14
V gene: TRBV19
CDR3 DNA: TGTGCCAGTGGGTTAAGGGGGAGGGGCACTGAAGCTTTCTTT
CDR3 protein: CASGLRGRGTEAFF

J gene: TRBJ1-6
clone size: NA
D gene: NA
CDR3 length: 15
V gene: TRBV9
CDR3 DNA: TGTGCCAGCAGCCCCGAAGGCGGTCCTAATTCACCCCTCCACTTT
CDR3 protein: CASSPEGGPNSPLHF

J gene: TRBJ2-7
clone size: few
D gene: TRBD2
CDR3 length: 16
V gene: TRBV30
CDR3 DNA: TGTGCCTGGAGTCCTATAGGACTAGTCGGTTCCTACGAGCAGTACTTC
CDR3 protein: CAWSPIGLVGSYEQYF

J gene: TRBJ1-2
clone size: NA
D gene: NA
CDR3 length: 14
V gene: TRBV6-1
CDR3 DNA: TGTGCCAGCAGTGTTCAAGGAGGGGACTATGGCTACACCTTC
CDR3 protein: CASSVQGGDYGYTF

J gene: TRBJ2-7
clone size: NA
D gene: TRBD1
CDR3 length: 16
V gene: TRBV7-9
CDR3 DNA: TGTGCCAGCAGCGCCCGAGGGGGACAGGGTTGGTACGAGCAGTACTTC
CDR3 protein: CASSARGGQGWYEQYF

J gene: TRBJ2-3
clone size: NA
D gene: TRBD1
CDR3 length: 15
V gene: TRBV6-5
CDR3 DNA: TGTGCCAGCAGTACCCGGGACAGGGAAACAGATACGCAGTATTTT
CDR3 protein: CASSTRDRETDTQYF

J gene: TRBJ2-1
clone size: once
D gene: TRBD1
CDR3 length: 16
V gene: TRBV27
CDR3 DNA: TGTGCCAGCACCCCCCTCGGGGACAGGGGGGACAATGAGCAGTTCTTC
CDR3 protein: CASTPLGDRGDNEQFF

J gene: TRBJ2-7
clone size: NA
D gene: NA
CDR3 length: 16
V gene: TRBV11-3
CDR3 DNA: TGTGCCAGCAGCCAAAGATCCCTGGACAGCTCCTACGAGCAGTACTTC
CDR3 protein: CASSQRSLDSSYEQYF